This record covers a single T cell receptor (beta chain). Using RNA transcripts as the source, TCR beta CDR3 regions were amplified. The HTBI primer set was used in a first-round RT-PCR of the TCR CDR3. TCRdb recomputed calls from the multiplex PCR reads with MiXCR, one row per CDR3 protein. The sample lists roughly 380,000 distinct CDR3 sequences; roughly 12% were seen once. CDR1 MDHEN and CDR2 SYDVKM come from the germline V gene. The CDR3 sequence is 15 residues long. V was cut by 5 bases and J by 6 bases, with 20 bases left in between. This sample is part of a study of T cells in Graves' hyperthyroidism and ophthalmopathy.

Sequencing was carried out using blood. The receptor was isolated from a man aged 25 to 40 with Graves' hyperthyroidism that later progressed to Graves' ophthalmopathy. This chain uses TRBV28 with TRBJ2-7; the D gene is possibly TRBD1 (8 bases). Here the CDR3 DNA reads TGTGCCAGCAGTCCGACAGGGGCGGGAGTTGCCGAGCAGTACTTC. Translating it yields CASSPTGAGVAEQYF.